These 14 T cell receptor beta chains were all obtained from the same sample, sequenced in a study of post-analysis software for immune sequencing data. Study conclusions and caveats: Roughly five TRBV segments were more frequent in patients than controls; TRBV5-6, TRBV5-1 and TRBV20-1 belonged to this group.

The TCR beta cDNA libraries carried unique molecular identifiers. From the PCR reads, TCRdb called clonotypes with MiXCR, one entry per CDR3 protein. The sample records under 900,000 distinct CDR3 sequences, about 57% being singletons. The antigens for these receptors are not known. Sequencing used blood. These receptors were obtained from a girl aged 5 to 17 with multiple sclerosis.

Concerning this clonotype: The junction departs from germline at one end; a sequencing error may be responsible. The rearrangement joins TRBV11-1 to TRBJ2-1; 8 bases line up with TRBD1. Germline V gene data show CDR1 as SGHAT and CDR2 as FQDESV (reference sequence). The CDR3 is made up of 13 amino acids. CDR3 coding DNA: TGCGCCAGCAGCTTGCAGGGGGCGACTGAGCAGTTCTTC. It yields the protein CASSLQGATEQFF.

To note about this clonotype: A read error may account for a junction end that differs from germline. The V and J genes are TRBV20-1 and TRBJ2-5; the D call may be TRBD1 or TRBD2 (5 bases each). The CDR3 extends over 13 amino acids. Germline CDR1 and CDR2: DFQATT and SNEGSKA (reference sequence). CDR3 sequence: CSARDGGGETQYF. CDR3 bases: TGTAGTGCTAGAGATGGTGGGGGAGAGACCCAGTACTTC.

The chain combines TRBV12-3 or TRBV12-4 with TRBJ1-5; D ambiguous. Trimming pared 2 bases from V and 9 bases from J, leaving 11 bases between. The CDR3 contains 13 residues. CDR3 coding DNA: TGTGCCAGCAGTTTAAGCTTTCGTCTGCCCCAGCATTTT. Its translation is CASSLSFRLPQHF.

V gene TRBV20-1 combines with J gene TRBJ2-3; D is possibly TRBD1 (5 bases). CDR3 length: 13 amino acids. Germline CDR1 and CDR2: DFQATT and SNEGSKA (reference sequence). The ends were cut back, 5 bases at V and 2 bases at J, with 11 bases in the middle. The CDR3, as DNA: TGCAGTGCTGGAAGACAGTCCACAGATACGCAGTATTTT. Translating gives CSAGRQSTDTQYF.

The CDR3 loop is CASSQGGGIQYF. In DNA form, the CDR3 reads TGTGCCAGCAGCCAAGGGGGCGGCATTCAGTACTTC. The chain is built from TRBV2 and TRBJ2-4; 7 positions match TRBD1. The CDR3 contains 12 residues. The germline V gene has CDR1 SNHLY and CDR2 FYNNEI. J gave up 9 bases and V 6 bases, and 5 bases lay outside the gene matches.

This clonotype was seen once. Just one base apart from a much larger clone, this may be a read error. The chain couples TRBV20-1 to TRBJ2-4, with 9 bases fitting TRBD1. The DNA end is more similar to TRBJ2-7, so the J call may be wrong. This CDR3 is 12 amino acids long. Germline V gene lookup returns CDR1 DFQATT and CDR2 SNEGSKA (reference sequence). In DNA form, the CDR3 reads TGCAGGGCCAGGGACAGGGACTACGAGCAGTACTTC. It yields the protein CRARDRDYEQYF.

The gene calls are TRBV27 and TRBJ2-7, with D possibly TRBD1 on 5 matching bases. The J call could be wrong; TRBJ2-5 is a better fit for the DNA end. The CDR3 is 17 amino acids. Per germline, CDR1 MNHEY and CDR2 SMNVEV (reference sequence). CDR3 in DNA: TGTGCCAGCAGTTTATCGGTCCAGGGCCGGCATCGGGAGACCCAGTACTTC. This gives the protein CASSLSVQGRHRETQYF.

The chain recombines TRBV27 with TRBJ1-5; 9 bases are shared with TRBD1. Germline V gives CDR1 MNHEY, CDR2 SMNVEV (reference sequence). The CDR3 loop spans 15 amino acids. The V gene end was trimmed by 4 bases and the J gene end by 7 bases; junction bases not matched to a gene: 8. The CDR3 reads CASSSGTGSRQPQHF. DNA of the CDR3: TGTGCCAGCAGTTCCGGGACAGGGAGCAGGCAGCCCCAGCATTTT.

This clonotype was counted a few times. One end of the junction is discordant with germline, which a read error may explain. This sequence joins TRBV15 and TRBJ1-4, with a possible D match to TRBD1 (5 bases). The germline V gene has CDR1 LNHNV and CDR2 YYDKDF (reference sequence). The CDR3 loop spans 16 amino acids. CDR3 DNA sequence: TGTGCCACCGGCAGACCAACCCGGGGGGCTAATGAAAAACTGTTTTTT. Its translation is CATGRPTRGANEKLFF.

This chain links TRBV6-4 with TRBJ1-2; D remains unclear. Germline CDR1 MRHNA, CDR2 SNTAGT. The length of the CDR3 is 12 residues. V was shortened by 8 bases and J by 6 bases, with 13 bases between the two germline ends. CDR3 in DNA: TGTGCCAGCGCTCTGGTGGGAGATGGCTACACCTTC. It specifies CASALVGDGYTF.

This rearrangement joins TRBV28 to TRBJ2-5, with 8 nucleotides matching TRBD2. Matching the DNA end better, TRBJ2-7 makes the J call doubtful. In germline, CDR1 is MDHEN, CDR2 SYDVKM. This CDR3 contains 15 residues. CDR3: CASSFPPREASEQYF. The CDR3 DNA reads as TGTGCCAGCAGTTTCCCCCCGCGGGAGGCCTCCGAGCAGTACTTC.

The chain carries TRBV20-1 and TRBJ2-1; 7 nucleotides line up with TRBD1. The CDR3 loop spans 14 amino acids. Germline trimming cut 1 base from V and 2 bases from J; bases unmatched to any gene: 2. Germline V CDR1 and CDR2: DFQATT, SNEGSKA (reference sequence). The CDR3 DNA is TGCAGTGCTAGAGGGGACAGCCCCTACAATGAGCAGTTCTTC. This sequence encodes CSARGDSPYNEQFF.

The chain combines TRBV12-3 or TRBV12-4 with TRBJ2-3, with 8 positions matching TRBD2. The CDR3 extends over 15 amino acids. Losses at the gene ends were 3 bases for V and 4 bases for J; bases not matched to a gene: 6. The CDR3 DNA is TGTGCCAGCAGTTTTTCGGGAGGGGGAGCAGATACGCAGTATTTT. Translated, it gives CASSFSGGGADTQYF.

The chain employs TRBV15 and TRBJ2-1; TRBD2 aligns across 10 bases. J gave up 4 bases and V 1 base, and 4 bases lay outside the gene matches. CDR1 LNHNV and CDR2 YYDKDF come from the germline V gene (reference sequence). The CDR3 has 16 residues. This CDR3 reads CATSRVGLAVYNEQFF. The CDR3 bases are TGTGCCACCAGCAGAGTAGGACTAGCGGTGTACAATGAGCAGTTCTTC.